The 7 T cell receptor beta chains presented below share a single source sample, sequenced in a study of OX40 agonist ivuxolimab in advanced cancers. Profiled with immunoSEQ multiplex PCR; TCRdb holds only in-frame clones, not every one. This sample has roughly 57,000 clones; around 84% occur once, and the top ten carry 2.4%. The sequencing here drew on CD4+ or CD8+ T cells sorted from blood, taken in a trial of the OX40 agonist ivuxolimab. Source of these receptors: an adult with an advanced solid tumor such as melanoma, head and neck, liver or kidney cancer.

The chain uses TRBV19 and TRBJ1-3; TRBD1 matches 10 bases. The CDR3 has 17 amino acids. Looked up from germline, CDR1 is LNHDA and CDR2 is SQIVND (reference sequence). Trimming cost V 3 bases and J 0 bases; bases outside gene matches: 5. The CDR3 protein is CASSMGTGARSGNTIYF. CDR3 nucleotide sequence: TGTGCCAGTAGTATGGGGACAGGGGCCCGCTCTGGAAACACCATATATTTT.

The rearrangement joins TRBV2 to TRBJ2-3; D gene ambiguous. Looked up from germline, CDR1 is SNHLY and CDR2 is FYNNEI. V dropped 4 bases and J dropped 7 bases, with 9 bases sitting between them. The CDR3 has 12 amino acids. The CDR3 here is CASSAPGHTQYF. The CDR3 region has the DNA TGTGCCAGCAGTGCCCCAGGCCATACGCAGTATTTT.

The chain carries TRBV6-5 and TRBJ1-1, with a weak D call TRBD1 (5 bases). The CDR3 spans 13 residues. In germline, CDR1 is MNHEY, CDR2 SVGAGI. V lost 4 bases and J 4 bases, leaving 10 bases between the germline ends. CDR3 bases: TGTGCCAGCAGTTCGACAGTAGCCACTGAAGCTTTCTTT. As protein: CASSSTVATEAFF.

The V call is TRBV9, the J call TRBJ2-5, with 8 bases fitting TRBD2. V shed 0 bases, J shed 1 base, and the junction held 2 bases outside the gene matches. Per the germline V gene, CDR1 is SGDLS and CDR2 is YYNGEE. The CDR3 contains 15 residues. Here the CDR3 reads CASSVAAGVQETQYF. The DNA for the CDR3 is TGTGCCAGCAGCGTAGCAGCGGGGGTCCAAGAGACCCAGTACTTC.

This chain links TRBV14 with TRBJ2-7, with D tentatively TRBD1 (6 bases). Germline-derived CDR1 and CDR2 are SGHDN and FVKESK. Trimming left V 5 bases short and J 1 base short, with 12 bases between. The CDR3 runs to 14 residues. The DNA for the CDR3 is TGTGCCAGCAGCGCGTCCAGGGGATCCTACGAGCAGTACTTC. Protein sequence: CASSASRGSYEQYF.

The V call is TRBV5-1, the J call TRBJ2-5; the D is unclear. The germline V gene has CDR1 SGHRS and CDR2 YFSETQ. CDR3 length: 14 amino acids. V was shortened by 0 bases and J by 5 bases, with 11 bases between the two germline ends. DNA for the CDR3: TGCGCCAGCAGCTTGGGGGTATCGAGCGAGACCCAGTACTTC. Amino acids: CASSLGVSSETQYF.

V is TRBV7-9 and J is TRBJ1-2; D ambiguous. The germline V gene has CDR1 SEHNR and CDR2 FQNEAQ (reference sequence). V gave up 5 bases and J gave up 6 bases, with 13 bases separating them. This CDR3 spans 13 amino acids. CDR3 coding DNA: TGTGCCAGCAGCCCCCTGGGCAGCAATGGCTACACCTTC. The encoded protein is CASSPLGSNGYTF.